This is a list of T cell receptor beta chains from one sample in a study of blood T cell repertoires in COVID-19. Assay used: immunoSEQ multiplex PCR; TCRdb lists only in-frame clones, some missing. This table holds approximately 300,000 clones, about 83% found once. Source material: peripheral blood. The origin of the receptors is a woman between 50 and 59 years old with acute or convalescent COVID-19. CDR3s include the opening cysteine and the closing phenylalanine or tryptophan. A D gene is named only where the DNA matches it firmly. Only part of the rows carry a size: once, few, many, or a class if the clone is expanded.

j_gene | d_gene | v_gene | abundance | CDR3nt | CDR3aa
TRBJ1-4 | . | TRBV29-1 | . | TGCAGCGCACCGGACAGCCATAATGAAAAACTGTTTTTT | CSAPDSHNEKLFF
TRBJ1-4 | . | TRBV30 | . | TGTGCCTGGGGCAGATCCAATGAAAAACTGTTTTTT | CAWGRSNEKLFF
TRBJ1-4 | . | TRBV20-1 | . | TGCAGTGCTAGTCTGGTCTCCGGGGGGGAAAAACTGTTTTTT | CSASLVSGGEKLFF
TRBJ2-2 | . | TRBV11-2 | . | TGTGCCAGCAGCTTACTAGCGATTAACACCGGGGAGCTGTTTTTT | CASSLLAINTGELFF
TRBJ2-7 | . | TRBV7-9 | many | TGTGCCAGCAGCTTAGCGGGGCTGGTTCCCTACGAGCAGTACTTC | CASSLAGLVPYEQYF
TRBJ1-2 | TRBD1 | TRBV7-9 | . | TGTGCCAGCAGCTTAAACAGGGGCCGTGGCTACACCTTC | CASSLNRGRGYTF
TRBJ1-1 | . | TRBV25-1 | . | TGTGCCAGCAGTGACGAACGAAGAGCTCAATCCCCAGAAGCTTTCTTT | CASSDERRAQSPEAFF
TRBJ2-2 | . | TRBV24-1 | . | TGTGCCACCAGCTCCAGGGCGAACACCGGGGAGCTGTTTTTT | CATSSRANTGELFF
TRBJ1-4 | . | TRBV27 | . | TGTGCCAGCAGTCTAACTCCGGAACAGCCAAATGAAAAACTGTTTTTT | CASSLTPEQPNEKLFF
TRBJ2-3 | TRBD2 | TRBV7-2 | . | TGTGCCAGCAGCATCGAGCGGGGCAGGGGCACAGATACGCAGTATTTT | CASSIERGRGTDTQYF
TRBJ1-1 | TRBD1 | TRBV29-1 | . | TGCAGCGTTGACCCGGGACAGGGGAACACTGAAGCTTTCTTT | CSVDPGQGNTEAFF
TRBJ1-1 | TRBD1 | TRBV7-9 | . | TGTGCCAGCAGCCCGACAGGGGGTAACACTGAAGCTTTCTTT | CASSPTGGNTEAFF
TRBJ2-1 | TRBD1 | TRBV29-1 | once | TGCAGCGTTGTCGCGTGGTCGGACAGGGTGTTTTCCAATGAGCAGTTCTTC | CSVVAWSDRVFSNEQFF
TRBJ1-5 | . | TRBV6-1 | . | TGTGCCAGCAGTGACAGGGGCCCTGGAGCGTATAGCAATCAGCCCCAGCATTTT | CASSDRGPGAYSNQPQHF
TRBJ2-1 | . | TRBV5-4 | once | TGTGCCAGCAGCTTAGACAATAATGAGCAGTTCTTC | CASSLDNNEQFF
TRBJ2-1 | TRBD1 | TRBV5-1 | . | TGCGCCAGCAGCCTGGGGACAGTGAATGAGCAGTTCTTC | CASSLGTVNEQFF
TRBJ1-4 | TRBD1 | TRBV7-9 | . | TGTGCCAGCAGCGCTCAGGGGGCGGCTAATGAAAAACTGTTTTTT | CASSAQGAANEKLFF
TRBJ1-2 | . | TRBV28 | . | TGTGCCAGCAGTGATCAGCGGATATATAATGGCTACACCTTC | CASSDQRIYNGYTF
TRBJ2-2 | TRBD2 | TRBV5-5 | few | TGTGCCAGCAGCATACTAGCGGGAGTAAACCCCGGGGAGCTGTTTTTT | CASSILAGVNPGELFF
TRBJ2-1 | . | TRBV28 | . | TGTGCCAGCAGCCCAGGGAGCGGGCCCTACAATGAGCAGTTCTTC | CASSPGSGPYNEQFF
TRBJ1-6 | . | TRBV18 | . | TGTGCCAGCTCACCACCGGCAGGGGAAAGTTCACCCCTCCACTTT | CASSPPAGESSPLHF
TRBJ2-7 | TRBD1 | TRBV7-2 | . | TGTGCCAGCAGCGCTGGACAGGGGAAGGGCGAGCAGTACTTC | CASSAGQGKGEQYF
TRBJ2-7 | . | TRBV18 | . | TGTGCCAGCTCACCACCGGGGGGGCCAGGCCCCACCAACGAGCAGTACTTC | CASSPPGGPGPTNEQYF
TRBJ2-1 | TRBD2 | TRBV7-7 | . | TGTGCTAGCAGCTTAGAGCTTAGCGGGAGGAATGAGCAGTTCTTC | CASSLELSGRNEQFF
TRBJ1-1 | . | TRBV6-2/TRBV6-3 | . | TGTGCCAGCAGCACGACCGGGAGTAGGGCTTTCTTT | CASSTTGSRAFF
TRBJ2-7 | TRBD2 | TRBV19 | . | TGTGCCAGTAGTACCCGGACTAGCGGGGCCTTCTACGAGCAGTACTTC | CASSTRTSGAFYEQYF
TRBJ1-1 | TRBD1 | TRBV4-2 | . | TGTGCCAGCAGCCAAGAAGACAGGGGTGGGTCTGAAGCTTTCTTT | CASSQEDRGGSEAFF
TRBJ1-2 | TRBD1 | TRBV3-1/TRBV3-2 | . | TGTGCCAGCAGCCAACGACAGGGGAGTGGGGGTGGCTACACCTTC | CASSQRQGSGGGYTF
TRBJ1-2 | TRBD1 | TRBV5-1 | . | TGCGCCAGCAGCTTGGACAGGGGATCAAGGTATGGCTACACCTTC | CASSLDRGSRYGYTF
TRBJ1-1 | . | TRBV28 | . | TGTGCCAGCAGGAGCTACACTGAAGCTTTCTTT | CASRSYTEAFF
TRBJ1-1 | . | TRBV28 | . | TGTGCCAGCAGTTTACAGCGAAACGAAGCTTTCTTT | CASSLQRNEAFF
TRBJ2-7 | TRBD2 | TRBV7-2 | . | TGTGCCAGCGGCGCAGCGGGAGGGCCTTACGAGCAGTACTTC | CASGAAGGPYEQYF
TRBJ2-1 | . | TRBV7-9 | . | TGTGCCAGCAGCTTGACAGATTACAATGAGCAGTTCTTC | CASSLTDYNEQFF
TRBJ2-1 | TRBD2 | TRBV29-1 | . | TGCAGCGTTGATCTAGCGGGAGGGCCAAATGAGCAGTTCTTC | CSVDLAGGPNEQFF
TRBJ2-1 | . | TRBV6-5 | . | TGTGCCAGCAGTTACAGCTCGCCGGGAATGGAGCAGTTCTTC | CASSYSSPGMEQFF
TRBJ2-7 | . | TRBV28 | . | TGTGCCAGCAGTTTGCTCGGGGACAAGACCTACGAGCAGTACTTC | CASSLLGDKTYEQYF
TRBJ1-4 | . | TRBV7-9 | . | TGTGCCAGCAGCTTATCTTTCCGTCAGGGAGGTGAAAAACTGTTTTTT | CASSLSFRQGGEKLFF
TRBJ2-1 | TRBD2 | TRBV7-2 | . | TGTGCCAGCAGCTTAGGGACTAGCGGATACAATGAGCAGTTCTTC | CASSLGTSGYNEQFF
TRBJ2-7 | . | TRBV27 | . | TGTGCCAGCAGTTTAATGGACGGAGGCGAGCAGTACTTC | CASSLMDGGEQYF
TRBJ1-5 | . | TRBV19 | . | TGTGCCAGTAGTATTAAGTCAGGGAATAATCAGCCCCAGCATTTT | CASSIKSGNNQPQHF
TRBJ1-4 | . | TRBV28 | once | TGTGCCAGCAGTCCAATTAGGGGCGGAGTTGGGGAAAAACTGTTTTTT | CASSPIRGGVGEKLFF
TRBJ1-5 | TRBD1 | TRBV7-2 | . | TGTGCCAGCAGCTCAGACAGGGGCTCTACCAATCAGCCCCAGCATTTT | CASSSDRGSTNQPQHF
TRBJ2-5 | . | TRBV3-1/TRBV3-2 | . | TGTGCCAGCAGCCAAGGATCAGGGTCTACCCAAGGGACCCAGTACTTC | CASSQGSGSTQGTQYF
TRBJ1-4 | . | TRBV9 | . | TGTGCCAGCAGCCCCCGGACAGCTCCTAATGAAAAACTGTTTTTT | CASSPRTAPNEKLFF
TRBJ2-7 | TRBD2 | TRBV2 | . | TGTGCCAGCAGCCTCGCTCGACCGGGACTAGCCTACGAGCAGTGCTTC | CASSLARPGLAYEQCF
TRBJ1-1 | . | TRBV9 | once | TGTGCCAGCAGCGCCCTCGGGACACTCAACACTGAAGCTTTCTTT | CASSALGTLNTEAFF
TRBJ1-1 | TRBD1 | TRBV28 | . | TGTGCCAGCAGTCTAAGTTTACCCGGGGACAGGCAATTAGATCACCCCTTT | CASSLSLPGDRQLDHPF
TRBJ2-1 | . | TRBV7-2 | . | TGTGCCAGCAGCTTAGTGAGACTATCCACTGAGCAGTTCTTC | CASSLVRLSTEQFF
TRBJ2-2 | . | TRBV4-3 | . | TGCGCCAGCAGCGGGACAACCATTAACACCGGGGAGCTGTTTTTT | CASSGTTINTGELFF
TRBJ1-4 | TRBD1 | TRBV7-9 | . | TGTGCCAGCAGCCCTACAGGGGAGGATGAAAAACTGTTTTTT | CASSPTGEDEKLFF
TRBJ2-1 | TRBD1 | TRBV19 | . | TGTGCCAGTAGTCCCGGGACAGGAAACAATGAGCAGTTCTTC | CASSPGTGNNEQFF
TRBJ1-5 | TRBD1 | TRBV15 | . | TGTGCCACCAGCAGAGCCGGACAGGAGTATCAGCCCCAGCATTTT | CATSRAGQEYQPQHF
TRBJ2-3 | . | TRBV27 | . | TGTGCCAGTAATGACAGGGAGGTAGATACGCAGTATTTT | CASNDREVDTQYF
TRBJ1-1 | . | TRBV11-2 | . | TGTGCCAGCAGCTTGGGGGGTCCGGGCGAAGCTTTCTTT | CASSLGGPGEAFF
TRBJ2-1 | . | TRBV19 | . | TGTGCCAGTAGGGGCGGGTCTAGCTCCTACAATGAGCAGTTCTTC | CASRGGSSSYNEQFF
TRBJ2-5 | . | TRBV28 | . | TGTGCCAGCAGTTTTTACAGTCAAGAGACCCAGTACTTC | CASSFYSQETQYF
TRBJ2-3 | . | TRBV20-1 | . | TGCAGTGCTAGTTGGGACACGAGCACAGATACGCAGTATTTT | CSASWDTSTDTQYF
TRBJ1-1 | . | TRBV19 | . | TGTGCCAGTAGAATTGCAGGGCTGGGCACTGAAGCTTTCTTT | CASRIAGLGTEAFF
TRBJ2-1 | TRBD2 | TRBV7-7 | once | TGTGCTAGCAGCCAAGGACTAGCGGGAAACAATGAGCAGTTCTTC | CASSQGLAGNNEQFF